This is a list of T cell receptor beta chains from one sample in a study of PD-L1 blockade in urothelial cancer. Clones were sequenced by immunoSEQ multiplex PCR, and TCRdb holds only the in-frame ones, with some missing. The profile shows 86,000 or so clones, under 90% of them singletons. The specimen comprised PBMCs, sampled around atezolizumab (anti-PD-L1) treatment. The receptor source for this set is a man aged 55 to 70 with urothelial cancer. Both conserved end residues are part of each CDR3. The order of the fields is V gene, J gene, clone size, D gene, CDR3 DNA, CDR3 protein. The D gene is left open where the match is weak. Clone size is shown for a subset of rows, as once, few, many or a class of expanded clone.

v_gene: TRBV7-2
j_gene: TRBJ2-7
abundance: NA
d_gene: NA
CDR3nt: TGTGCCAGCAGGCCTAATCTAGGGGGGGTCTACGAGCAGTACTTC
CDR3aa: CASRPNLGGVYEQYF

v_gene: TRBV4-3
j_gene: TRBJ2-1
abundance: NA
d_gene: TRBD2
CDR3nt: TGCGCCAGCAGCCAATCTAGCGGGAGCTCCTACAATGAGCAGTTCTTC
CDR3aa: CASSQSSGSSYNEQFF

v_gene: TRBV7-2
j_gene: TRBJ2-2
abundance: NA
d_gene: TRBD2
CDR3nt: TGTGCCAGCAGATCCGGACGGGGGGTCGGGGAGCTGTTTTTT
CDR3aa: CASRSGRGVGELFF

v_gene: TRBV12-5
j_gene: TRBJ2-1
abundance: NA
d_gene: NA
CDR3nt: TGTGCTAGTGGTTTGGTTCCGACGGATGGGCACGGGATGGTACACAATGAGCAGTTCTTC
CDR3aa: CASGLVPTDGHGMVHNEQFF

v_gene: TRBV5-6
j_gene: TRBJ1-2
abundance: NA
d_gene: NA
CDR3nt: TGTGCCAGCAGCTTACAGGGCCCTGGCTACACCTTC
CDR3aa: CASSLQGPGYTF

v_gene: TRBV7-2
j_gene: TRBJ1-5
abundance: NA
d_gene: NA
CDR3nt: TGTGCCAGCAGCTTAACAGGGTCTCAGCCCCAGCATTTT
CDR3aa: CASSLTGSQPQHF

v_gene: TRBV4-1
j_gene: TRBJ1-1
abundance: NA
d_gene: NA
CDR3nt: TGCGCCAGCAGCCAAATCGGGAGGAACACTGAAGCTTTCTTT
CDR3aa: CASSQIGRNTEAFF

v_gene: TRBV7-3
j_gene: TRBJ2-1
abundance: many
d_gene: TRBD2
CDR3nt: TGTGCCAGCAGCATGGGACTAGCCTTCACCTACAATGAGCAGTTCTTC
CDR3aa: CASSMGLAFTYNEQFF

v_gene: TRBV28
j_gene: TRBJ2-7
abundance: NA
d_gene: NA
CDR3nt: TGTGCCAGCAGTCCCCCGGTTTCTCTCGAGCAGTACTTC
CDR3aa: CASSPPVSLEQYF

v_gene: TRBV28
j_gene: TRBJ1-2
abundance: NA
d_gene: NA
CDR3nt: TGTGCCAGCAGCACGGGACCGCGGGGCTATGGCTACACCTTC
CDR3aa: CASSTGPRGYGYTF